The 20 T cell receptor beta chains presented below share a single source sample, sequenced in a study of blood T cell repertoires in COVID-19. Assay: immunoSEQ multiplex PCR; the TCRdb copy retains only in-frame clones and omits some. The profile shows about 99,000 clones, around 90% of them singletons. The sequencing input was peripheral blood. These receptor sequences come from a woman aged 60-70 years with acute or convalescent COVID-19.

The genes are TRBV7-2 and TRBJ2-1, with D uncertain. Germline V gene data show CDR1 as SGHTA and CDR2 as FQGNSA. The CDR3 is 14 amino acids. The ends were cut back, 8 bases at V and 0 bases at J, with 11 bases in the middle. Written as DNA, the CDR3 is TGTGCCAGCGATACCTATGGCTCCTACAATGAGCAGTTCTTC. This encodes CASDTYGSYNEQFF.

The chain recombines TRBV4-1 with TRBJ1-1; 11 bases are shared with TRBD1. The CDR3 spans 16 residues. The germline gives CDR1 MGHRA, CDR2 YSYEKL. Losses at the gene ends were 3 bases for V and 5 bases for J; bases not matched to a gene: 8. In DNA form, the CDR3 reads TGCGCCAGCAGCCAGGACAGGGGGCGAATGGGGACTGAAGCTTTCTTT. Translation: CASSQDRGRMGTEAFF.

V and J are TRBV5-1 and TRBJ2-2, with TRBD2 matching 12 bases. The germline V gene has CDR1 SGHRS and CDR2 YFSETQ. This CDR3 contains 16 residues. V lost 0 bases to trimming and J lost 4 bases; unmatched junction nucleotides: 1. The CDR3 sequence is CASSLVLAGGTGELFF. CDR3 DNA: TGCGCCAGCAGCTTGGTACTAGCGGGAGGCACCGGGGAGCTGTTTTTT.

The rearrangement links TRBV4-2 to TRBJ2-5; the D gene is possibly TRBD2 (7 bases). The length of the CDR3 is 16 residues. The germline V and J ends were trimmed by 3 bases and 7 bases, with 21 bases remaining between them. Germline V gene data show CDR1 as LGHNA and CDR2 as YNFKEQ. CDR3 in amino acids: CASSQGGAGRPGTQYF. CDR3 bases: TGTGCCAGCAGCCAGGGGGGGGCAGGGCGCCCAGGGACCCAGTACTTC.

This sequence joins TRBV7-3 and TRBJ2-5; TRBD2 agrees at 10 bases. This CDR3 has 15 residues. Trimming took 5 bases from V and 5 from J; bases not matched to a gene: 8. The germline V gene encodes CDR1 SGHTA and CDR2 FQGTGA. CDR3 DNA: TGTGCCAGCAGCCACCTAGCGGGAGCGACGGAGACCCAGTACTTC. It yields the protein CASSHLAGATETQYF.

The chain joins TRBV6-1 to TRBJ2-7; TRBD2 aligns across 8 bases. The germline V gene encodes CDR1 MNHNS and CDR2 SASEGT. After removal of 2 bases from V and 6 bases from J, the junction contained 12 bases not matched to a gene. The CDR3 extends over 16 amino acids. As DNA, the CDR3 is TGTGCCAGCAGTGAACGGGGGGGACTAGGGGGATCCGAGCAGTACTTC. Translation: CASSERGGLGGSEQYF.

This clone is medium-sized by share. This sequence joins TRBV4-1 and TRBJ2-3; TRBD1 is a possible D gene (5 bases). CDR3 length: 14 residues. Germline V gives CDR1 MGHRA, CDR2 YSYEKL. Trimming shortened V by 1 base and J by 3 bases, and 8 bases separated the two germline ends. In DNA form, the CDR3 reads TGCGCCAGCAGCCAAGTTGCAGGGACAGATACGCAGTATTTT. It translates to CASSQVAGTDTQYF.

In this sample, this clone turned up once. The chain couples TRBV18 to TRBJ2-3; 7 bases match TRBD1. Germline V CDR1 and CDR2: KGHSH, LQKENI. CDR3 length: 15 residues. V gave up 3 bases and J gave up 1 base; unmatched junction bases: 4. The CDR3, as DNA: TGTGCCAGCTCACCTACAGGGGTGGGCACAGATACGCAGTATTTT. Its protein is CASSPTGVGTDTQYF.

The chain carries TRBV30 and TRBJ1-5; weak D call: TRBD1 (5 bases). V lost 4 bases to trimming and J lost 5 bases, with 9 bases between them. The CDR3 covers 12 residues. Germline V CDR1 and CDR2: GTSNPN, SVGIG (reference sequence). The CDR3 nucleotides are TGTGCCTGGAACCAAGGGGATCAGCCCCAGCATTTT. It yields the protein CAWNQGDQPQHF.

This clone has only one observation. This chain connects TRBV5-4 to TRBJ2-5, with 12 bases aligning to TRBD2. CDR3 size: 15 residues. Germline values: CDR1 SGHNT, CDR2 YYREEE (reference sequence). V gave up 4 bases and J gave up 3 bases; unmatched junction bases: 4. Here the CDR3 reads CASSLRTSGKETQYF. CDR3 DNA sequence: TGTGCCAGCAGCCTACGGACTAGCGGGAAAGAGACCCAGTACTTC.

V and J are TRBV7-3 and TRBJ2-3, with 11 bases lining up with TRBD2. CDR1 is SGHTA and CDR2 is FQGTGA in the germline V gene. Trimming took 0 bases from V and 4 from J; bases not matched to a gene: 9. CDR3 length equals 18 residues. The CDR3 sequence is CASSLTGAVAGGPDTQYF. CDR3 DNA: TGTGCCAGCAGCTTAACAGGTGCGGTAGCGGGAGGGCCAGATACGCAGTATTTT.

V and J are TRBV28 and TRBJ2-3; 8 nucleotides align to TRBD2. The CDR3 consists of 15 residues. V shed 7 bases and J 4 bases; nucleotides not matched to a gene: 10. Germline CDR1 is MDHEN and CDR2 is SYDVKM. The CDR3 protein is CASTTSPGRADTQYF. The CDR3 nucleotides read TGTGCCAGCACCACAAGTCCCGGGAGGGCAGATACGCAGTATTTT. The full variable domain, in which reference TRBV28 and TRBJ2-3 provide the parts outside the CDR3, is DVKVTQSSRYLVKRTGEKVFLECVQDMDHENMFWYRQDPGLGLRLIYFSYDVKMKEKGDIPEGYSVSREKKERFSLILESASTNQTSMYLCASTTSPGRADTQYFGPGTRLTVL.

The rearrangement uses TRBV4-1 and TRBJ1-4, with a weak D call TRBD1 (5 bases). V was clipped by 1 base and J by 0 bases, with 12 bases between them. The CDR3 has 17 amino acids. Germline V CDR1 and CDR2: MGHRA, YSYEKL. Written as DNA, the CDR3 is TGCGCCAGCAGCCAAGGGGGGGTACGAACAACTAATGAAAAACTGTTTTTT. Translation: CASSQGGVRTTNEKLFF.

This clone has a handful of counts. The chain combines TRBV18 with TRBJ1-1, with a tentative D call TRBD1 (5 bases). V was cut by 6 bases and J by 2 bases, with 16 bases left in between. The CDR3 has 15 residues. Per germline, CDR1 KGHSH and CDR2 LQKENI. The DNA for the CDR3 is TGTGCCAGCTCTCCCTCCCAGGGATCAAACACTGAAGCTTTCTTT. Amino acids: CASSPSQGSNTEAFF. The whole variable domain, filled in from reference TRBV18 and TRBJ1-1, reads NAGVMQNPRHLVRRRGQEARLRCSPMKGHSHVYWYRQLPEEGLKFMVYLQKENIIDESGMPKERFSAEFPKEGPSILRIQQVVRGDSAAYFCASSPSQGSNTEAFFGQGTRLTVV.

This chain links TRBV11-3 with TRBJ2-1; 11 bases are a match to TRBD2. Germline CDR1 reads SGHNT; CDR2 reads YENEEA. V gave up 5 bases and J gave up 10 bases; unmatched junction bases: 13. This CDR3 has 16 residues. CDR3 bases: TGTGCCAGCAGCCCGGGGGGCGGGACTAGCGGTAGGGAGCAGTTCTTC. As protein: CASSPGGGTSGREQFF.

This chain uses TRBV3-1 (or the pseudogene TRBV3-2) with TRBJ1-2, with D possibly matching TRBD1 (6 bases). The V gene's germline CDR1 is LGHDT and CDR2 YNNKEL (reference sequence). The CDR3 contains 13 residues. The V end lost 1 base, the J end lost 8 bases, and 11 bases lay between the germline ends. The DNA of the CDR3 is TGTGCCAGCAGCCAAGCAGGGGAGTCCGGCTACACCTTC. Protein sequence: CASSQAGESGYTF.

This clone turned up a few times. V and J are TRBV3-1 (or the pseudogene TRBV3-2) and TRBJ1-2; 8 bases map to TRBD1. Germline assignment: CDR1 LGHDT and CDR2 YNNKEL (reference sequence). Trimming at V came to 0 bases and at J to 8 bases, leaving 5 bases not matched to a gene. CDR3 length: 14 residues. This CDR3 is CASSQDRGQRGYTF. The CDR3 DNA reads TGTGCCAGCAGCCAAGACAGGGGGCAGCGAGGCTACACCTTC.

The chain carries TRBV5-1 and TRBJ1-1; the D gene is possibly TRBD1 (6 bases). The CDR3 covers 14 residues. Germline CDR1 reads SGHRS; CDR2 reads YFSETQ. Trimming removed 6 bases from V and 1 base from J, with 13 bases in between. As DNA, the CDR3 is TGCGCCAGCACCCTCGGGGGGGCGAACACTGAAGCTTTCTTT. This translates into CASTLGGANTEAFF.

This clone was detected once. The CDR3 sequence: CSVEDPRTSGKGQFF. Here the CDR3 DNA reads TGCAGCGTTGAAGATCCACGGACCTCGGGGAAGGGGCAGTTCTTC. This chain uses TRBV29-1 with TRBJ2-1, with D perhaps matching TRBD2 (5 bases). This CDR3 region has 15 residues. The germline gives CDR1 SQVTM, CDR2 ANQGSEA. Trimming cost V 0 bases and J 12 bases, with 21 bases left between them.

V usage is TRBV6-5 and J usage is TRBJ2-1; TRBD1 aligns across 10 bases. The V and J ends lost 6 bases and 6 bases, in that order; junction bases with no gene match: 8. Germline CDR1 is MNHEY and CDR2 is SVGAGI. CDR3 length: 15 residues. CDR3 nucleotides: TGTGCCAGCAGACGACAGGGGGCGAATCGCAATGAGCAGTTCTTC. This encodes CASRRQGANRNEQFF.